This TCR beta chain was recovered during a study of beta chain features in type 1 diabetes. General study results and limits: Patients with Type 1 diabetes showed moderately but significantly shorter TCRB CDR3s in all four CD4+ subsets.

This clone was counted between two and nine times. Its specificity is not known. Reverse transcribing all isolated RNA meant expressed TCRB transcripts were sequenced. Assay: immunoSEQ multiplex PCR; the TCRdb copy retains only in-frame clones and omits some. Of about 250,000 clones detected, roughly 11% appear once; the ten largest clones hold over 0.015%. The CDR3 is made up of 13 amino acids. Germline V lookup: CDR1 SGHNT, CDR2 YYREEE (reference sequence). V was shortened by 4 bases and J by 9 bases, with 13 bases between the two germline ends. The sequence was collected from a man aged 25 to 45 with type 1 diabetes. Sample: naive CD4+ T cells from blood. The J gene is TRBJ2-2, the V gene TRBV5-4, with D maybe TRBD2 (5 bases). CDR3 protein: CASSLQLGRELFF. CDR3 bases: TGTGCCAGCAGCCTGCAACTAGGGCGGGAGCTGTTTTTT.